One sample yielded the 26 T cell receptor beta chains listed below, sequenced in a study of shared clonotypes between healthy human individuals. Libraries were prepared by immunoSEQ multiplex PCR; TCRdb keeps only in-frame clonotypes and omits some of them. The sample has approximately 2.3 million clones, 80% to 95% seen once. Sequenced input: naive CD4+ T cells from PBMCs. Subset of the sample: CD45RA+ positively selected. The receptor source for this set is a man aged 18 to 29 in good health. Some clones in this sample may be carry-over from other donors' samples.

This clone was seen just once. J is TRBJ2-7 and V is TRBV6-1, with a tentative D call TRBD2 (7 bases). The V end was cut by 4 bases, the J end by 2 bases, with 18 bases between. CDR1 and CDR2 (germline): MNHNS, SASEGT. This CDR3 spans 16 amino acids. The CDR3 loop reads CASSAARGAPTYEQYF. The CDR3 DNA reads as TGTGCCAGCAGTGCCGCTCGGGGGGCGCCTACCTACGAGCAGTACTTC.

The chain carries TRBV7-9 and TRBJ1-4; the D is unclear. The CDR3 has 15 residues. V was shortened by 4 bases and J by 5 bases, with 14 bases between the two germline ends. In germline, CDR1 is SEHNR, CDR2 FQNEAQ (reference sequence). The chain's CDR3 is CASSSPVGGNEKLFF. CDR3 sequence (DNA): TGTGCCAGCAGCTCCCCGGTCGGAGGGAATGAAAAACTGTTTTTT.

The V call is TRBV6-5, the J call TRBJ1-2; D remains unclear. CDR3 length: 11 residues. Trimming removed 6 bases at V and 10 bases at J, with 12 bases between. CDR1 MNHEY and CDR2 SVGAGI come from the germline V gene. CDR3 DNA sequence: TGTGCCAGCAGATCCGGGCCTTCCTACACCTTC. Translating gives CASRSGPSYTF.

This chain links TRBV5-4 with TRBJ2-5; unclear D gene. CDR1 is SGHNT, CDR2 YYREEE, per germline (reference sequence). The CDR3 has 16 amino acids. V was cut by 0 bases and J by 0 bases, with 12 bases left in between. The CDR3 here is CASSLGKGSYQETQYF. The CDR3 DNA is TGTGCCAGCAGCTTGGGTAAGGGCAGCTACCAAGAGACCCAGTACTTC.

This rearrangement joins TRBV7-6 to TRBJ2-5; 9 nucleotides agree with TRBD1. V trimming: 0 bases; J trimming: 5 bases; junction bases outside the gene matches: 7. CDR3 length: 16 residues. The V gene's germline CDR1 is SGHVS and CDR2 FNYEAQ. CDR3 bases: TGTGCCAGCAGCTTAGCTGAGGACAGGGGTTGGGAGACCCAGTACTTC. It codes for CASSLAEDRGWETQYF. Complete variable domain (other parts from reference TRBV7-6 and TRBJ2-5): GAGVSQSPRYKVTKRGQDVALRCDPISGHVSLYWYRQALGQGPEFLTYFNYEAQQDKSGLPNDRFSAERPEGSISTLTIQRTEQRDSAMYRCASSLAEDRGWETQYFGPGTRLLVL.

V and J are TRBV7-8 and TRBJ2-7; TRBD2 is a possible D gene (5 bases). Germline V lookup: CDR1 SGHVS, CDR2 FQNEAQ. V gave up 2 bases and J gave up 0 bases, with 17 bases separating them. This CDR3 is built from 17 residues. In DNA form, the CDR3 reads TGTGCCAGCAGCTTAATCTCTCAGCGGATACGCTCCTACGAGCAGTACTTC. Translation: CASSLISQRIRSYEQYF.

In the case of this clone: The sample has other DNA sequences that encode this CDR3 too. The chain couples TRBV7-2 to TRBJ2-5, with 12 bases lining up with TRBD1. The CDR3 runs 14 residues. V lost 8 bases to trimming and J lost 5 bases; unmatched junction nucleotides: 6. Per germline, CDR1 SGHTA and CDR2 FQGNSA. The CDR3 protein is CASSRDRGRETQYF. The CDR3 DNA is TGTGCCAGCTCCCGGGACAGGGGGCGGGAGACCCAGTACTTC.

Details on this clone: Mismatch with germline at one junction end may stem from a read error. The rearrangement joins TRBV7-3 to TRBJ1-2, with a weak D call TRBD1 (5 bases). Looked up from germline, CDR1 is SGHTA and CDR2 is FQGTGA. This CDR3 is 13 amino acids long. CDR3 sequence reads: CASRLDRNYGYTF. The CDR3 DNA is TGTGCCAGCCGCTTAGACAGAAACTATGGCTACACCTTC.

This clone came up once. The chain has TRBV28 and TRBJ2-1; 9 positions match TRBD1. Losses at the gene ends were 5 bases for V and 5 bases for J; bases not matched to a gene: 7. Per the germline V gene, CDR1 is MDHEN and CDR2 is SYDVKM. This CDR3 contains 15 residues. The CDR3 nucleotides are TGTGCCAGCAGTACTACCGGGACAGGGAACAATGAGCAGTTCTTC. Amino acids: CASSTTGTGNNEQFF.

The J gene is TRBJ2-4, the V gene TRBV2; D is uncertain. CDR3 length equals 13 residues. CDR1 and CDR2 from the germline V gene are SNHLY and FYNNEI. V lost 3 bases and J lost 1, with 4 bases in between. The CDR3 reads CASSEGAKNIQYF. CDR3 bases: TGTGCCAGCAGTGAGGGGGCCAAAAACATTCAGTACTTC.

The chain is built from TRBV7-6 and TRBJ2-1; the D gene is possibly TRBD1 (5 bases). Trimming took 4 bases from V and 10 from J, leaving 17 bases between them. This CDR3 is 14 amino acids long. Looked up from germline, CDR1 is SGHVS and CDR2 is FNYEAQ. Here the CDR3 reads CASSSDRTQGEQFF. For the CDR3, the DNA is TGTGCCAGCAGCTCCGACAGAACCCAAGGGGAGCAGTTCTTC.

The V and J genes are TRBV11-2 and TRBJ2-5; 11 bases match TRBD2. This CDR3 contains 17 residues. Germline loops: CDR1 SGHAT, CDR2 FQNNGV. The junction had 12 bases not matched to a gene; V was cut back by 4 bases and J by 5 bases. CDR3 loop: CASSYTRSLAGEETQYF. Here the CDR3 DNA reads TGTGCCAGCAGCTACACCAGGTCACTAGCGGGAGAGGAGACCCAGTACTTC.

J is TRBJ1-5 and V is TRBV15; perhaps TRBD1 as D (6 bases). The CDR3 has 17 amino acids. Per germline, CDR1 LNHNV and CDR2 YYDKDF (reference sequence). With 4 bases removed from V and 4 bases from J, the gap between germline ends came to 20 bases. As DNA, the CDR3 is TGTGCCACCAGCAAAAGACTTAGACAGGAGCGAAATCAGCCCCAGCATTTT. Residues: CATSKRLRQERNQPQHF. The full variable domain, completed using reference TRBV15 and TRBJ1-5, is DAMVIQNPRYQVTQFGKPVTLSCSQTLNHNVMYWYQQKSSQAPKLLFHYYDKDFNNEADTPDNFQSRRPNTSFCFLDIRSPGLGDTAMYLCATSKRLRQERNQPQHFGDGTRLSIL.

The chain recombines TRBV5-1 with TRBJ1-3, with 7 positions matching TRBD1. Germline V lookup: CDR1 SGHRS, CDR2 YFSETQ. J was trimmed by 0 bases and V by 4 bases; bases with no gene match: 7. The CDR3 consists of 16 residues. Here the CDR3 DNA reads TGCGCCAGCAGCCCGGGACAGTTCCCCTCTGGAAACACCATATATTTT. Residues: CASSPGQFPSGNTIYF.

The J gene is TRBJ2-6, the V gene TRBV6-1; 11 bases agree with TRBD1. Germline CDR1 MNHNS, CDR2 SASEGT. This CDR3 spans 18 amino acids. V trimming: 4 bases; J trimming: 3 bases; junction bases outside the gene matches: 8. DNA of the CDR3: TGTGCCAGCAGTGGGACAGGGGGCTCGTTATTTGGGGCCAACGTCCTGACTTTC. This gives the protein CASSGTGGSLFGANVLTF.

The chain recombines TRBV7-9 with TRBJ2-1; tentatively, D is TRBD2 (6 bases). The CDR3 contains 11 residues. V was clipped by 5 bases and J by 9 bases, with 8 bases between them. Germline lookup yields CDR1 SEHNR and CDR2 FQNEAQ (reference sequence). The DNA for the CDR3 is TGTGCCAGCAGCCCCGGGAGTGAGCAGTTCTTC. Translating it yields CASSPGSEQFF.

The chain combines TRBV27 with TRBJ1-2; 9 nucleotides agree with TRBD1. The CDR3 has 17 residues. The germline gives CDR1 MNHEY, CDR2 SMNVEV (reference sequence). Losses at the gene ends were 4 bases for V and 4 bases for J; bases not matched to a gene: 13. The CDR3 region has the DNA TGTGCCAGCAGTTCATATGACCGGGACAGGGCGTCCTATGGCTACACCTTC. This sequence encodes CASSSYDRDRASYGYTF.

The chain employs TRBV15 and TRBJ2-3; D unresolved. This CDR3 is built from 15 residues. CDR1 LNHNV and CDR2 YYDKDF come from the germline V gene (reference sequence). Trimming took 7 bases from V and 2 from J, leaving 16 bases between them. The chain's CDR3 is CATTPGRPNTDTQYF. The CDR3 nucleotides read TGTGCCACCACCCCCGGACGACCAAACACAGATACGCAGTATTTT.

The chain carries TRBV15 and TRBJ2-7; no reliable D call. The V gene lost 3 bases and the J gene lost 0 bases, with 12 bases spanning the gap. Looked up from germline, CDR1 is LNHNV and CDR2 is YYDKDF (reference sequence). The CDR3 loop spans 15 amino acids. The CDR3: CATSSLTRSSYEQYF. The CDR3 coding sequence is TGTGCCACCAGCAGCCTAACGAGGAGCTCCTACGAGCAGTACTTC.

Concerning this clone: Other nucleotide sequences from this sample produce the same CDR3. The rearrangement joins TRBV18 to TRBJ1-1; D not certain. The CDR3 runs to 14 residues. Germline V lookup: CDR1 KGHSH, CDR2 LQKENI. Trimming cost V 0 bases and J 1 base, with 6 bases left between them. The CDR3 is CASSPPNGNTEAFF. CDR3 bases: TGTGCCAGCTCACCACCCAACGGGAACACTGAAGCTTTCTTT.

The rearrangement joins TRBV9 to TRBJ2-3, with D perhaps TRBD1 or TRBD2 (5 bases each). The CDR3 runs to 15 residues. Germline CDR1 is SGDLS and CDR2 is YYNGEE. Trimming cost V 2 bases and J 2 bases, with 12 bases left between them. CDR3 sequence reads: CASSVRDGITDTQYF. CDR3 nucleotides: TGTGCCAGCAGCGTCAGGGACGGCATCACAGATACGCAGTATTTT.

The chain recombines TRBV5-1 with TRBJ2-4, with TRBD1 matching over 8 bases. With V trimmed by 2 bases and J by 7 bases, 5 bases remained unmatched. This CDR3 is built from 14 residues. CDR1 is SGHRS and CDR2 is YFSETQ in the germline V gene. The CDR3 nucleotides are TGCGCCAGCAGCTTTCAGGGGGCTGAGAACATTCAGTACTTC. Protein product: CASSFQGAENIQYF.

The chain joins TRBV7-2 to TRBJ1-1; D ambiguous. This CDR3 is 15 amino acids long. V was clipped by 6 bases and J by 0 bases, with 14 bases between them. CDR1 is SGHTA, CDR2 FQGNSA, per germline. CDR3 DNA: TGTGCCAGCAGGAGAGACTTAACAGTGAACACTGAAGCTTTCTTT. This gives the protein CASRRDLTVNTEAFF.

This clone was seen just once. The rearrangement uses TRBV7-9 and TRBJ2-7; TRBD2 is a possible D gene (6 bases). The CDR3 loop spans 16 amino acids. Between the trimmed V and J ends, which lost 2 bases and 6 bases, there was a span of 20 bases. The V gene's germline CDR1 is SEHNR and CDR2 FQNEAQ (reference sequence). The CDR3 nucleotides are TGTGCCAGCAGCTTATTAGGAGGGAGGCCGTCGTCCGAGCAGTACTTC. Translated: CASSLLGGRPSSEQYF.

The chain is built from TRBV4-1 and TRBJ2-7; 8 bases line up with TRBD2. Germline CDR1 and CDR2: MGHRA and YSYEKL. V trimming: 0 bases; J trimming: 0 bases; junction bases outside the gene matches: 13. The CDR3 runs to 19 residues. As DNA, the CDR3 is TGCGCCAGCAGCCAAGAAGATCGGGGGGGCGGCGGGGGCTCCTACGAGCAGTACTTC. It is translated as CASSQEDRGGGGGSYEQYF.

This chain links TRBV7-3 with TRBJ2-6; TRBD2 matches 7 bases. There are 18 residues in the CDR3. J lost 2 bases, V lost 5 bases, and 12 bases had no gene match. Germline-derived CDR1 and CDR2 are SGHTA and FQGTGA. DNA of the CDR3: TGTGCCAGCAGCCGTACCATTCGGAGCGGGACTGGGGCCAACGTCCTGACTTTC. Protein product: CASSRTIRSGTGANVLTF.